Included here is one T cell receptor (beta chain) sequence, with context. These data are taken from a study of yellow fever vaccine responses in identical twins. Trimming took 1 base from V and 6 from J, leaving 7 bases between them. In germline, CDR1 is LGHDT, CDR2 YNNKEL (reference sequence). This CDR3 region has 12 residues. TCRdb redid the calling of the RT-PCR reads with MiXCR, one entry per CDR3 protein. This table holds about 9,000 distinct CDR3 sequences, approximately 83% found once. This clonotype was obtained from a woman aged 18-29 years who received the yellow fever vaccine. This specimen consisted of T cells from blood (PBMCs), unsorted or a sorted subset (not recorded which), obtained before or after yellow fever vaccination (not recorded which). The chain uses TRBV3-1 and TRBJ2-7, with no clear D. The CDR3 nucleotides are TGTGCCAGCAGCCAAGGGAGTCTCGAGCAGTACGTC. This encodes CASSQGSLEQYV.